Below are 8 T cell receptor beta chains sequenced from a single sample in a study of cytomegalovirus exposure and HLA in healthy donors. The PCR was carried out with 60 Vbeta primers and 13 Jbeta primers. TCRdb's copy holds only in-frame clones and misses some; the assay was immunoSEQ multiplex PCR. Here the sample spans some 190,000 clones, about four fifths being singletons. The source material was PBMCs. These TCRs come from a man aged 18 to 29 in good health and CMV-seronegative.

V and J are TRBV7-6 and TRBJ2-3, with a tentative D call TRBD2 (6 bases). CDR1 is SGHVS and CDR2 is FNYEAQ in the germline V gene. This CDR3 has 14 residues. V lost 6 bases and J 4 bases, leaving 14 bases between the germline ends. CDR3 sequence reads: CASSRDSHPDTQYF. CDR3 nucleotide sequence: TGTGCCAGCAGTCGGGACTCACACCCAGATACGCAGTATTTT.

The chain recombines TRBV11-2 with TRBJ2-7; D uncertain. Trimming stripped 7 bases from V and 7 bases from J, with 20 bases between. The CDR3 consists of 14 residues. The germline gives CDR1 SGHAT, CDR2 FQNNGV. CDR3 DNA: TGTGCCAGCAAACCGACATTCGTTTATGGAGAGCAGTACTTC. This encodes CASKPTFVYGEQYF.

Concerning this clone: The sample contains more than one DNA sequence encoding this CDR3. V is TRBV27 and J is TRBJ1-2; possible D gene TRBD1, 5 bases. V lost 6 bases and J lost 4, with 12 bases in between. The CDR3 has 13 residues. Germline values: CDR1 MNHEY, CDR2 SMNVEV (reference sequence). The CDR3: CASSQTGAYGYTF. The CDR3 coding sequence is TGTGCCAGCAGCCAAACAGGAGCCTATGGCTACACCTTC.

This clone was seen once. The rearrangement joins TRBV10-1 to TRBJ1-2; TRBD1 matches at 8 bases. CDR3 length: 22 amino acids. Germline lookup yields CDR1 WNHNN and CDR2 SYGVQD (reference sequence). V trimming: 0 bases; J trimming: 2 bases; junction bases outside the gene matches: 23. In DNA, the CDR3 is TGCGCCAGCAGTGAGTCATCTAGCGGGACAGGAACGTTTCAGGTGGCCAACTATGGCTACACCTTC. Translation gives CASSESSSGTGTFQVANYGYTF.

The genes are TRBV27 and TRBJ2-5, with TRBD1 as a possible D gene (5 bases). There are 14 residues in the CDR3. V was trimmed by 6 bases and J by 5 bases, leaving 16 bases between them. Germline values: CDR1 MNHEY, CDR2 SMNVEV (reference sequence). CDR3 region: CASSISRKGETQYF. The CDR3 region has the DNA TGTGCCAGCAGCATAAGTAGGAAGGGGGAGACCCAGTACTTC.

This chain links TRBV11-2 with TRBJ1-2; D is unresolved. CDR1 is SGHAT and CDR2 is FQNNGV in the germline V gene. There are 13 residues in the CDR3. V was shortened by 2 bases and J by 2 bases, with 6 bases between the two germline ends. The CDR3 DNA reads as TGTGCCAGCAGCTTATACGGGAACTATGGCTACACCTTC. It translates to CASSLYGNYGYTF.

This chain links TRBV7-9 with TRBJ2-2, with TRBD2 matching over 10 bases. V dropped 4 bases and J dropped 2; count of bases not matched to a gene: 7. The germline V gene has CDR1 SEHNR and CDR2 FQNEAQ (reference sequence). This CDR3 is 17 amino acids long. CDR3 in DNA: TGTGCCAGCAGCTCGCCGTGGACTAGCGGCAACACCGGGGAGCTGTTTTTT. It codes for CASSSPWTSGNTGELFF.

The chain carries TRBV27 and TRBJ2-6; weak D call: TRBD1 (6 bases). V lost 4 bases and J lost 2, with 9 bases in between. From germline, CDR1 is MNHEY and CDR2 SMNVEV (reference sequence). This CDR3 comprises 15 residues. CDR3 sequence reads: CASSSEGAGANVLTF. The CDR3, as DNA: TGTGCCAGCAGTTCCGAGGGGGCTGGGGCCAACGTCCTGACTTTC. The full variable domain, its missing parts supplied by reference TRBV27 and TRBJ2-6, is EAQVTQNPRYLITVTGKKLTVTCSQNMNHEYMSWYRQDPGLGLRQIYYSMNVEVTDKGDVPEGYKVSRKEKRNFPLILESPSPNQTSLYFCASSSEGAGANVLTFGAGSRLTVL.